A selection of T cell receptor beta chains follows, all from one sample in a study of CD8 T cells in Susac syndrome. TCRdb ran MiXCR on the immunoSEQ multiplex PCR reads and lists one entry per CDR3 protein. The table has about 300,000 distinct CDR3 sequences, around 89% seen once; the top ten hold around 0.18%. The sequencing input was CD8+ T cells from PBMCs. These receptors all stem from a human donor with multiple sclerosis. The CDR3 runs from the conserved cysteine through the conserved F or W. D genes are given only for firm matches. Where a row states a size, it is once, few, many or the class of an expanded clone; other rows omit it.

v_gene	abundance	d_gene	j_gene	CDR3nt	CDR3aa
TRBV29-1	-	TRBD2	TRBJ2-7	TGCAGCGTTGTGACTAGCGGCCACGAGCAGTACTTC	CSVVTSGHEQYF
TRBV20-1	-	-	TRBJ2-7	TGCAGTGCTAGAGATCGAGAGGTAGTCTACGAGCAGTACTTC	CSARDREVVYEQYF
TRBV12-3/TRBV12-4	-	TRBD1	TRBJ2-7	TGTGCCAGCAGTCTTCCGGGACAGGGTACCTACGAGCAGTACTTC	CASSLPGQGTYEQYF
TRBV4-1	-	TRBD1	TRBJ1-5	TGCGCCAGCAGCCAAGACGGGACAGGGGGGAATCAGCCCCAGCATTTT	CASSQDGTGGNQPQHF
TRBV11-2	-	-	TRBJ2-2	TGTGCCAGCAGGCCCTGGGTTAGGGGTTACACCGGGGAGCTGTTTTTT	CASRPWVRGYTGELFF
TRBV7-9	few	TRBD2	TRBJ2-2	TGTGCCAGCAGCCCGCCGGGACTAGCCCCGACCGGGGAGCTTTTTTTT	CASSPPGLAPTGELFF
TRBV14	-	-	TRBJ2-7	TGTGCCAGCAGCCATTTGACAGGACACGAGCAGTACTTC	CASSHLTGHEQYF
TRBV20-1	-	TRBD2	TRBJ2-7	TGCAGTGCTAGATGGTTGGGACTAGCGGGTACGGGGGAGCAGTACTTC	CSARWLGLAGTGEQYF
TRBV12-3/TRBV12-4	-	-	TRBJ2-5	TGTGCCAGCTCGGTAGTGTGGGGTGCAGAGACCCAGTACTTC	CASSVVWGAETQYF
TRBV27	-	-	TRBJ1-6	TGTGCCAGCAGGGGGTTCCTCGGGGATTCACCCCTCCACTTT	CASRGFLGDSPLHF
TRBV6-2/TRBV6-3	-	-	TRBJ2-7	TGTGCCAGCAGTTACTCCTGGACACTAAGCTCCTACGAGCAGTACTTC	CASSYSWTLSSYEQYF
TRBV27	-	-	TRBJ2-5	TGTGCCAGCAGTTTATATTCTTCTCAAGAGACCCAGTACTTC	CASSLYSSQETQYF
TRBV2	-	TRBD2	TRBJ2-1	TGTGCCAGCAGCGAAACAGGACTAGCCTACAATGAGCAGTTCTTC	CASSETGLAYNEQFF
TRBV20-1	-	-	TRBJ1-3	TGCAGTGCTAGAGATCCGCAAGCGTACCCCTCTGGAAACACCATATATTTT	CSARDPQAYPSGNTIYF
TRBV7-9	-	-	TRBJ2-7	TGTGCCAGCAGCTTAGTAGCAGACCCCTACGAGCAGTACTTC	CASSLVADPYEQYF
TRBV24-1	-	TRBD2	TRBJ2-3	TGTGCCACCAGTGCTCCGGGACTAAGGACAGATACGCAGTATTTT	CATSAPGLRTDTQYF
TRBV19	-	TRBD2	TRBJ2-1	TGTGCCAGTAGTCATAGCGGGGTAAACAATGAGCAGTTCTTC	CASSHSGVNNEQFF
TRBV9	-	-	TRBJ2-6	TGTGCCAGCAGCGTAGGGGGGGACCTGACTTTC	CASSVGGDLTF
TRBV3-1	-	-	TRBJ2-7	TGTGCCAGCAGCCAAGTATACAGGAGAGGGCCTAGCTCCTACGAGCAGTACTTC	CASSQVYRRGPSSYEQYF
TRBV6-2/TRBV6-3	-	-	TRBJ1-5	TGTGCCAGCAGTTGGGGACAACCTAGCAATCAGCCCCAGCATTTT	CASSWGQPSNQPQHF